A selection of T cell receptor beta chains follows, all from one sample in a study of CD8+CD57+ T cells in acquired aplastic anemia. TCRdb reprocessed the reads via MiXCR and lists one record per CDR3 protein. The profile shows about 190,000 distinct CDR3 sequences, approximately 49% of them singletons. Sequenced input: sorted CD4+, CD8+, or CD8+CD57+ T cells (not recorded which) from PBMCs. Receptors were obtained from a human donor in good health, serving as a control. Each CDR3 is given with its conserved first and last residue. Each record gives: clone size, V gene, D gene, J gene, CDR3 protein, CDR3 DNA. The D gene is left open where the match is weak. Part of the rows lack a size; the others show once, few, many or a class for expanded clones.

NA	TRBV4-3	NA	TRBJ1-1	CASSQDTGNTEAFF	TGCGCCAGCAGCCAAGACACAGGGAACACTGAAGCTTTCTTT
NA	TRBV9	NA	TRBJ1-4	CASSEASGAPNEKLFF	TGTGCCAGCAGTGAAGCAAGTGGGGCTCCTAATGAAAAACTGTTTTTT
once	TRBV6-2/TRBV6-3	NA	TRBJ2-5	CASSYSVRHNQETQYF	TGTGCCAGCAGTTACTCTGTCAGGCACAACCAAGAGACCCAGTACTTC
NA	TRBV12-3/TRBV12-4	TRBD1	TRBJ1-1	CASKKDRVNTEAFF	TGTGCCAGCAAAAAGGACAGGGTGAACACTGAAGCTTTCTTT
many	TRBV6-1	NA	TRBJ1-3	CASTSSNGNTIYF	TGTGCCAGCACAAGTTCGAATGGAAACACCATATATTTT
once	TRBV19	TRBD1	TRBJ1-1	CASRLWGTANTEAFF	TGTGCCAGTAGACTCTGGGGGACAGCGAACACTGAAGCTTTCTTT
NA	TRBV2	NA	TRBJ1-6	CASLKPPLHF	TGTGCCAGCTTAAAACCACCCCTCCACTTT
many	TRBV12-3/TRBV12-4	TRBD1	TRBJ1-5	CASSLGQRNQPQHF	TGTGCCAGCAGCCTGGGACAGCGGAATCAGCCCCAGCATTTT
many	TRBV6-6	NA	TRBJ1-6	CASTGRTFYNSPLHF	TGTGCCAGCACCGGAAGAACATTCTATAATTCACCCCTCCACTTT
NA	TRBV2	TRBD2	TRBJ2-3	CATSDRGLAGGPDTPYF	TGTGCCACCAGTGATCGCGGACTGGCGGGGGGACCAGATACGCCGTATTTT
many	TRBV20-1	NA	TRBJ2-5	CSARDLLRGPIQETQYF	TGCAGTGCTAGAGATCTTTTGCGGGGCCCAATACAAGAGACCCAGTACTTC
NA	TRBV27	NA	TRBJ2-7	CASSIGSTYEQYF	TGTGCCAGCAGCATAGGGTCAACTTACGAGCAGTACTTC
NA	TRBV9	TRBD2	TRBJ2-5	CASSTGTSGEETQYF	TGTGCCAGCAGCACCGGGACTAGCGGGGAAGAGACCCAGTACTTC
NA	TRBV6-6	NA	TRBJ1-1	CASSLRQGIEAFF	TGTGCCAGCAGCTTGCGGCAGGGGATTGAAGCTTTCTTT
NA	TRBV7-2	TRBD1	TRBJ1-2	CASSLQPGQPYGYTF	TGTGCCAGCAGCCTCCAGCCGGGACAGCCCTATGGCTACACCTTC
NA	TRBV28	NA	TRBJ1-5	CASSLRATGSNQPQHF	TGTGCCAGCAGTTTAAGGGCGACAGGTAGCAATCAGCCCCAGCATTTT
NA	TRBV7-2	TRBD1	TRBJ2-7	CASSSGTGLPEQYF	TGTGCCAGCAGCTCCGGGACAGGGTTGCCCGAGCAGTACTTC